This T cell receptor (beta chain) was obtained from a study of response to subunit inactivated influenza vaccine. Study results and limitations: That few new T cells are recruited by each seasonal influenza vaccination was the authors' suggestion.

Note on this clonotype: Its antigen is as yet unknown.

TCRdb re-analysed the RT-PCR reads in MiXCR, keeping a single row per CDR3 protein. The sample lists a few hundred thousand distinct CDR3 sequences, 20% to 25% occurring once. V was pared by 5 bases and J by 0 bases, with 12 bases of the junction left unmatched. This CDR3 contains 18 residues. CDR1 is SGHAT, CDR2 FQDESV, per germline (reference sequence). The rearrangement joins TRBV11-1 to TRBJ1-4; 7 bases agree with TRBD1. This clonotype originated in a man between 50 and 75 years old who received an inactivated influenza vaccine. The sample in question was PBMCs from blood, obtained about 20 months after vaccination. In DNA, the CDR3 is TGTGCCAGCAGCGCCAAACCAGGGGGGAGACCAACTAATGAAAAACTGTTTTTT. Translation: CASSAKPGGRPTNEKLFF.